This TCR beta chain was observed in a study of T cells expressing NK-cell markers. Study-wide results and caveats: Researchers report these clonotypes also headed the CD3+CD56-NKG2C+ fraction in several donors. Expanded clones of NKG2C+ T cells had an unclear HCMV specificity. Dominant NKG2C+ clonotypes in roughly six donors made up 1.0-7.0% of CD8+ T cells.

This CDR3 has 15 amino acids. The V gene's germline CDR1 is ENHRY and CDR2 SYGVKD. TCR beta libraries carry UMIs added by 5'RACE template switching. For each CDR3 protein, TCRdb gives one entry from its re-call of the 5' RACE reads, without DNA. Recorded for this sample: 300,000 to 500,000 distinct CDR3 sequences. For this clonotype: Antigen: not known.

The source of this sequence is a woman aged 45-59 years in good health. What was sequenced was blood T cells: a sorted CD56 or NKG2C T cell subset, CD4+ or CD8+ T cells, or bulk PBMC T cells (not recorded which). The J gene is TRBJ2-1, the V gene TRBV10-3; TCRdb indicates TRBD2, and absent DNA this call remains unverified. The CDR3 spells CAISLTSGAYNEQFF.